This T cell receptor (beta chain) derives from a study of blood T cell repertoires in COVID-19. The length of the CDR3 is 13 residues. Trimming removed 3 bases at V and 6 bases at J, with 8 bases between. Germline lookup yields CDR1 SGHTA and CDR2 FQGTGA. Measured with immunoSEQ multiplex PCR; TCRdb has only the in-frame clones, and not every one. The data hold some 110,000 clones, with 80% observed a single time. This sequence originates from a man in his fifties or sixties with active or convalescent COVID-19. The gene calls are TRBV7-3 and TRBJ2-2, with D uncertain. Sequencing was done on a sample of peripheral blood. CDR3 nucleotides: TGTGCCAGCAGCTTGAGCTCGGCCGGGGAGCTGTTTTTT. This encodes CASSLSSAGELFF.